This is a list of T cell receptor beta chains from one sample in a study of CD8+ T cells in alopecia areata. Sequencing used immunoSEQ multiplex PCR; TCRdb keeps in-frame clones, though not all of them. The sample lists fewer than 250,000 clones; under 40% were seen once. The source material was CD4+ T cells sorted from blood, sampled at approximately week 30, from a patient treated with tofacitinib. The receptors originated from a human donor with alopecia areata. The CDR3 runs from the conserved cysteine through the conserved F or W. D genes are given only for firm matches. Clone size, where shown, is once, few, many, or a class for clones that have expanded.

abundance	d_gene	j_gene	v_gene	CDR3nt	CDR3aa
many	-	TRBJ2-3	TRBV18	TGTGCCAGCTCATCTAGCACAGATACGCAGTATTTT	CASSSSTDTQYF
-	TRBD1	TRBJ1-1	TRBV18	TGTGCCAGCTCATCCGGGACAGGGAGAGTCACTGAAGCTTTCTTT	CASSSGTGRVTEAFF
few	-	TRBJ1-5	TRBV6-5	TGTGCCAGCAGTTACACGGGTATTCAGCCCCAGCATTTT	CASSYTGIQPQHF
-	-	TRBJ2-5	TRBV2	TGTGCCAGCAACGGAGAGACCCAGTACTTC	CASNGETQYF
-	-	TRBJ2-2	TRBV5-5	TGTGCCAGCAGCTTGACCGGGGCCGGGACCGGGGAGCTGTTTTTT	CASSLTGAGTGELFF
few	TRBD2	TRBJ2-3	TRBV23-1	TGCGCCAGCAGTCAGACCATACTAGCGGGAGTTGAGGATACGCAGTATTTT	CASSQTILAGVEDTQYF
-	-	TRBJ2-1	TRBV30	TGTGCCTTAACAAGATCTTACAATGAGCAGTTCTTC	CALTRSYNEQFF
-	-	TRBJ1-2	TRBV5-4	TGTGCCAGCAGCTTGGATAACACAGATAACTATGGCTACACCTTC	CASSLDNTDNYGYTF
-	-	TRBJ2-5	TRBV6-1	TGTGCCAGCAACCGGGGCCGACGGGAGACCCAGTACTTC	CASNRGRRETQYF
few	-	TRBJ1-1	TRBV5-4	TGTGCCAGCAGCTTTTATCAGGGTACGTCGGCTTTCTTT	CASSFYQGTSAFF
few	TRBD1	TRBJ2-7	TRBV11-2	TGTGCCAGCAGCCAGACGGGACAGGGGAAATACGAGCAGTACTTC	CASSQTGQGKYEQYF
few	-	TRBJ1-6	TRBV7-2	TGTGCCAGCAGCAGCAGGGCCCACTATAATTCACCCCTCCACTTT	CASSSRAHYNSPLHF
-	-	TRBJ2-1	TRBV27	TGTGCCAGCAGTTCCCCACTAGTTACCTACAATGAGCAGTTCTTC	CASSSPLVTYNEQFF
-	-	TRBJ2-4	TRBV30	TGTGCCTTCACACGGGTCGTCGCCAAAAACATTCAGTACTTC	CAFTRVVAKNIQYF
-	-	TRBJ1-6	TRBV4-2	TGTGCCAGCAGCCAAGATTTCGTCGGTGTGGGGAATTCACCCCTCCACTTT	CASSQDFVGVGNSPLHF
-	-	TRBJ1-3	TRBV5-1	TGCGCCAGCAGTGAGGGAGACACCATATATTTT	CASSEGDTIYF
-	-	TRBJ2-1	TRBV30	TGTGCCTGGAGTACCGGGAGCTCCCACAATGAGCAGTTCTTC	CAWSTGSSHNEQFF
-	-	TRBJ2-1	TRBV4-1	TGCGCCAGCAGCCCTCGACGTTTGTGGGGGAGGGCCGAAAGGGGGAATGAGCAGTTCTTC	CASSPRRLWGRAERGNEQFF
-	TRBD1	TRBJ2-1	TRBV5-1	TGCGCCAGCAGACAGGGGTCCTACAATGAGCAGTTCTTC	CASRQGSYNEQFF
-	-	TRBJ1-2	TRBV9	TGTGCCAGCAGCGTAGGAGACAAGGGCCTCTATGGCTACACCTTC	CASSVGDKGLYGYTF
few	-	TRBJ1-2	TRBV28	TGTGCCAGCAGTCGATGGACACTTCGGGGAGATGGCTACACCTTC	CASSRWTLRGDGYTF
-	-	TRBJ2-7	TRBV6-1	TGTGCCAGCAGGACACCGGGGGCGGGCTACGAGCAGTACTTC	CASRTPGAGYEQYF
many	-	TRBJ2-5	TRBV6-6	TGTGCCAGCAGTTACCGCGGGGACAGAAAAGAGACCCAGTACTTC	CASSYRGDRKETQYF
-	TRBD1	TRBJ1-6	TRBV5-1	TGCGCCAGCAGCTTGGAGGGGGCGCGGGGTTCACCCCTCCACTTT	CASSLEGARGSPLHF
few	TRBD1	TRBJ1-1	TRBV25-1	TGTGCCAGCAGTGCCGGGACAGGGACTTTGGACACTGAAGCTTTCTTT	CASSAGTGTLDTEAFF
-	-	TRBJ1-5	TRBV19	TGTGCCAGTAGTATAGGGGGGGCCTATAATCAGCCCCAGCATTTT	CASSIGGAYNQPQHF
-	-	TRBJ2-7	TRBV29-1	TGCAGCGTGGGTGGGTGGCCAACTATCTACGAGCAGTACTTC	CSVGGWPTIYEQYF